These 19 T cell receptor beta chains share one sample of origin, sequenced in a study of blood T cell repertoires in COVID-19. TCRdb's table, derived via immunoSEQ multiplex PCR, lists solely in-frame clones and lacks some. The repertoire holds roughly 120,000 clones, with 75% to 90% as singletons. Input material: peripheral blood. The receptors here all came from a man between 65 and 80 years old with acute or convalescent COVID-19.

V is TRBV2 and J is TRBJ2-3; D may be TRBD2 (6 bases). V shed 5 bases and J shed 2 bases, with 14 bases lying between them. Germline V gene lookup returns CDR1 SNHLY and CDR2 FYNNEI. This CDR3 has 15 residues. CDR3 residues: CASSKSTRTTDTQYF. The DNA for the CDR3 is TGTGCCAGCAGTAAATCGACTAGAACCACAGATACGCAGTATTTT.

The chain uses TRBV12-5 and TRBJ1-1, with D maybe TRBD1 (5 bases). Looked up from germline, CDR1 is LGHNT and CDR2 is FRNRAP. Trimming removed 1 base at V and 6 bases at J, with 9 bases between. The CDR3 runs 13 residues. CDR3: CASGLGTPAEAFF. CDR3 DNA sequence: TGTGCTAGTGGTTTGGGGACACCGGCTGAAGCTTTCTTT.

The rearrangement uses TRBV4-2 and TRBJ2-7, with 7 nucleotides matching TRBD2. Losses at the gene ends were 0 bases for V and 2 bases for J; bases not matched to a gene: 4. CDR1 is LGHNA, CDR2 YNFKEQ, per germline. There are 15 residues in the CDR3. The CDR3 here is CASSQERSGAYEQYF. CDR3 DNA: TGTGCCAGCAGCCAAGAAAGGAGCGGGGCCTACGAGCAGTACTTC.

The rearrangement joins TRBV5-1 to TRBJ1-2; 8 nucleotides line up with TRBD1. This CDR3 spans 14 amino acids. Germline-derived CDR1 and CDR2 are SGHRS and YFSETQ. Losses at the gene ends were 4 bases for V and 8 bases for J; bases not matched to a gene: 10. The CDR3 loop is CASSLSQTGDGYTF. The CDR3 coding sequence is TGCGCCAGCAGCCTGAGCCAGACAGGGGACGGCTACACCTTC.

The V gene is TRBV5-5, the J gene TRBJ2-7; 12 bases are shared with TRBD1. CDR3 length: 14 amino acids. V lost 4 bases, J lost 11 bases, and 10 bases stayed unmatched. The germline V gene encodes CDR1 SGHKS and CDR2 YYEKEE (reference sequence). The CDR3 DNA is TGTGCCAGCAGCCCCGGGACAGGGGGCTTTCTCGAGTACTTC. As protein: CASSPGTGGFLEYF. The whole variable domain, filled in from reference TRBV5-5 and TRBJ2-7, reads DAGVTQSPTHLIKTRGQQVTLRCSPISGHKSVSWYQQVLGQGPQFIFQYYEKEERGRGNFPDRFSARQFPNYSSELNVNALLLGDSALYLCASSPGTGGFLEYFGPGTRLTVT.

In this sample, this clone turned up a few times. V usage is TRBV5-8 and J usage is TRBJ1-3; maybe TRBD1 (5 bases). Germline V gives CDR1 SGHTS, CDR2 YDEGEE. V lost 4 bases and J lost 3, with 8 bases in between. The CDR3 sequence is 13 residues long. The CDR3 here is CASSVTVGNTIYF. The CDR3 bases are TGTGCCAGCAGCGTGACAGTTGGAAACACCATATATTTT.

This clone was observed a few times. The chain recombines TRBV12-5 with TRBJ1-2; no firm D call. Germline V gene data show CDR1 as LGHNT and CDR2 as FRNRAP. This CDR3 has 15 amino acids. Trimming removed 0 bases from V and 6 bases from J, with 14 bases in between. The DNA of the CDR3 is TGTGCTAGTGGTTTGGTACCCGGTACCGGGAATGGCTACACCTTC. Protein: CASGLVPGTGNGYTF.

The V call is TRBV7-2, the J call TRBJ1-2; 10 bases match TRBD1. This CDR3 region has 17 residues. Germline V gives CDR1 SGHTA, CDR2 FQGNSA. V lost 4 bases, J lost 7 bases, and 15 bases stayed unmatched. CDR3 residues: CASSSRTGGGNPRGYTF. In DNA, the CDR3 is TGTGCCAGCAGCTCCCGGACAGGGGGTGGAAATCCTCGTGGCTACACCTTC.

V and J are TRBV12-3 or TRBV12-4 and TRBJ1-5; possibly TRBD1 for D (5 bases). The CDR3 is made up of 13 amino acids. V was pared by 3 bases and J by 7 bases, with 10 bases between. Here the CDR3 DNA reads TGTGCCAGCAGTTTTTCAGGGTACCAGCCCCAGCATTTT. Amino acids: CASSFSGYQPQHF.

This clone appeared once. V and J are TRBV18 and TRBJ1-1, with TRBD1 matching over 10 bases. The junction had 7 bases not matched to a gene; V was cut back by 3 bases and J by 0 bases. This CDR3 is 17 amino acids long. The germline gives CDR1 KGHSH, CDR2 LQKENI. The DNA of the CDR3 is TGTGCCAGCTCACCGACAGGGGGCTACCTTATGAACACTGAAGCTTTCTTT. Translated, it gives CASSPTGGYLMNTEAFF.

The J gene is TRBJ2-1, the V gene TRBV2; TRBD2 matches 8 bases. The CDR3 is 14 residues long. The germline CDR1 and CDR2 sequences are SNHLY and FYNNEI. V trimming: 8 bases; J trimming: 6 bases; junction bases outside the gene matches: 9. CDR3 nucleotides: TGTGCCAGCCACCGGGGGGGGTTTTTCAATGAGCAGTTCTTC. It encodes CASHRGGFFNEQFF.

Here the CDR3 DNA reads TGTGCCAGCGGCAAGAGCAGGGCTAGGGCTTTCTTT. Translated: CASGKSRARAFF. The chain has TRBV27 and TRBJ1-1; D might be TRBD1 (5 bases). The CDR3 consists of 12 residues. In germline, CDR1 is MNHEY, CDR2 SMNVEV (reference sequence). Between the trimmed V and J ends, which lost 8 bases and 11 bases, there was a span of 18 bases.

This sequence joins TRBV20-1 and TRBJ1-5, with 10 bases matching TRBD1. V shed 3 bases, J shed 7 bases, and the junction held 12 bases outside the gene matches. There are 16 residues in the CDR3. Germline loops: CDR1 DFQATT, CDR2 SNEGSKA (reference sequence). The CDR3 nucleotides read TGCAGTGCTAGTGACCCGGGACAGGGGAAGGGACAGCCCCAGCATTTT. Translation gives CSASDPGQGKGQPQHF.

The CDR3 loop reads CASSLPTSPGELFF. For the CDR3, the DNA is TGCGCCAGCAGCCTCCCAACTAGTCCCGGGGAGCTGTTTTTT. The chain recombines TRBV5-1 with TRBJ2-2; TRBD2 is a possible D gene (5 bases). The V gene's germline CDR1 is SGHRS and CDR2 YFSETQ. The CDR3 is 14 amino acids. V was pared by 4 bases and J by 6 bases, with 13 bases between.

This clone was counted a single time. This chain joins TRBV7-2 and TRBJ2-1, with 8 positions matching TRBD2. The CDR3 length is 16 residues. Germline trimming cut 0 bases from V and 2 bases from J; bases unmatched to any gene: 3. Germline-derived CDR1 and CDR2 are SGHTA and FQGNSA. CDR3 protein: CASSLAGTSPYNEQFF. CDR3 bases: TGTGCCAGCAGCTTAGCGGGGACTAGTCCCTACAATGAGCAGTTCTTC.

The chain carries TRBV27 and TRBJ2-1; 7 nucleotides agree with TRBD2. Trimming at V came to 0 bases and at J to 7 bases, leaving 6 bases not matched to a gene. From germline, CDR1 is MNHEY and CDR2 SMNVEV (reference sequence). The CDR3 has 15 residues. CDR3: CASSLSVKRGNEQFF. The CDR3 DNA reads as TGTGCCAGCAGTTTATCGGTGAAGCGGGGTAATGAGCAGTTCTTC.

Turning to this clone: Other DNA sequences from this sample encode an identical CDR3 as well. The gene calls are TRBV5-4 and TRBJ1-2; TRBD1 might be the D (6 bases). V dropped 4 bases and J dropped 6 bases, with 13 bases sitting between them. The CDR3 covers 13 residues. Germline V gene data show CDR1 as SGHNT and CDR2 as YYREEE (reference sequence). CDR3 nucleotide sequence: TGTGCCAGCAGCCATCGTACAGGGAATGGCTACACCTTC. Residues: CASSHRTGNGYTF.

The rearrangement joins TRBV28 to TRBJ2-5, with D perhaps TRBD1 (5 bases). In germline, CDR1 is MDHEN, CDR2 SYDVKM. This CDR3 spans 13 amino acids. V gave up 2 bases and J gave up 4 bases, with 8 bases separating them. CDR3 residues: CASSLQGTETQYF. The CDR3 nucleotides read TGTGCCAGCAGTTTACAGGGTACAGAGACCCAGTACTTC.

This chain joins TRBV6-5 and TRBJ1-2; the match to TRBD1 covers 7 bases. The CDR3 is 14 residues long. Unmatched junction bases numbered 4, after V lost 2 bases and J lost 4 bases. Germline lookup yields CDR1 MNHEY and CDR2 SVGAGI. As DNA, the CDR3 is TGTGCCAGCAGTTACGTACAGGGGAGCTATGGCTACACCTTC. Translated, it gives CASSYVQGSYGYTF.